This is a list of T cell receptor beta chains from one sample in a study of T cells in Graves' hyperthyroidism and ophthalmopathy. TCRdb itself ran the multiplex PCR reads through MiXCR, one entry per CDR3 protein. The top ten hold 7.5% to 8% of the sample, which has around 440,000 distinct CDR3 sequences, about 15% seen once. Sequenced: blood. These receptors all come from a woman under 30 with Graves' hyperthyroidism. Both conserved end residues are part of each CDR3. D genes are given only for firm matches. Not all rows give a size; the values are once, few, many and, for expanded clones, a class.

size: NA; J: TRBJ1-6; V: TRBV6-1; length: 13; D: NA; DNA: TGTGCCAGCACCTCACCCGAAGGTTCACCCCTCCACTTT; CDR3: CASTSPEGSPLHF
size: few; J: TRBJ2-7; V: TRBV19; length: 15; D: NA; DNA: TGTGCCAGTACTCCCGGGCAGGTCAATTCCTACGAGCAGTACTTC; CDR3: CASTPGQVNSYEQYF
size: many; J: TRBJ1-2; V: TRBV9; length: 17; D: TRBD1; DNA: TGTGCCAGCAGCGAGCCGGGACAGGGGGCGCGTCTAGGTGGCTACACCTTC; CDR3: CASSEPGQGARLGGYTF
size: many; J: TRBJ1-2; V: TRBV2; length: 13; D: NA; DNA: TGTGCCAGCATCCTGGCAGGGAAGGATGGCTACACCTTC; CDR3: CASILAGKDGYTF
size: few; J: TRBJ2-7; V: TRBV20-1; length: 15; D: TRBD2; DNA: TGCAGTGCTAGGGACCCTAGCGGGGGGCTCTACGAGCAGTACTTC; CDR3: CSARDPSGGLYEQYF
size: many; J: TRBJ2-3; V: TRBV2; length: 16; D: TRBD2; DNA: TGTGCCAGCAGTGAATCCCGCGGGGGGCTCACAGATACGCAGTATTTT; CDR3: CASSESRGGLTDTQYF
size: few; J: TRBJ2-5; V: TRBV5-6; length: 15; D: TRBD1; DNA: TGTGCCAGCAGCCCCCGGGACAGACTTCAAGAGACCCAGTACTTC; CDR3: CASSPRDRLQETQYF
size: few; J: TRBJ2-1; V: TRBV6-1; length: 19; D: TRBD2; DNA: TGTGCCAGCAGTGAGGGACTAGCGGGAGTCCCCGCCTGGAGGGATGAGCAGTTCTTC; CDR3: CASSEGLAGVPAWRDEQFF
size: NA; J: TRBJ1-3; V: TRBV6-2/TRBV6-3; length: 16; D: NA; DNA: TGTGCCAGCAGCCCCACCGCGGGGGGCTCTGGAAACACCATATATTTT; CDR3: CASSPTAGGSGNTIYF
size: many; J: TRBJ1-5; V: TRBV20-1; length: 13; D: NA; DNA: TGCAGTGCTAGGGGGACATATGGTCAGCCCCAGCATTTT; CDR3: CSARGTYGQPQHF
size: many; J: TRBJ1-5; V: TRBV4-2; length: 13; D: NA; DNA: TGTGCCAGCAGCCAAGGTCCAGATCAGCCCCAGCATTTT; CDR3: CASSQGPDQPQHF
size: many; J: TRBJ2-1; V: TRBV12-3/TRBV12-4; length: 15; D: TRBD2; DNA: TGTGCCAGCAGTAAGGCGGGAGCTCTCTACAATGAGCAGTTCTTC; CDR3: CASSKAGALYNEQFF
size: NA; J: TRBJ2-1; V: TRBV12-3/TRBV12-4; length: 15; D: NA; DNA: TGTGCCAGCAGTTTCCGGCTTCTTTCCTACAATGAGCAGTTCTTC; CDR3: CASSFRLLSYNEQFF
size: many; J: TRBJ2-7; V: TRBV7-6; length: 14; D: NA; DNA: TGTGCCAGCAGTCCGGGACCCGACCCTTACGAGCAGTACTTC; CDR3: CASSPGPDPYEQYF
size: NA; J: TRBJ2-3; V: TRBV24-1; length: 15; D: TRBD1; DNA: TGTGCCACCAGTGACCCCGGACAGGGAACAGATACGCAGTATTTT; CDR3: CATSDPGQGTDTQYF
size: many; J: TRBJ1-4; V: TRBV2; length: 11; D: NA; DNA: TGTGCCACCCGGGGGGAGGAAAAACTGTTTTTT; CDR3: CATRGEEKLFF
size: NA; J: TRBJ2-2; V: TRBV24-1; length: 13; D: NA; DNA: TGTGCCACCGCTGACAGAAACACCGGGGAGCTGTTTTTT; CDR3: CATADRNTGELFF
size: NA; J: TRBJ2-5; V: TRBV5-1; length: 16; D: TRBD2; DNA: TGCGCCAGCAGCTTGGCCGGGACTAGCGGGGGGGAGACCCAGTACTTC; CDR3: CASSLAGTSGGETQYF
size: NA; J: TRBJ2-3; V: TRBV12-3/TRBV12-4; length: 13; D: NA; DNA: TGTGCCAGCAGTTTTATCTGGACAGATACGCAGTATTTT; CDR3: CASSFIWTDTQYF
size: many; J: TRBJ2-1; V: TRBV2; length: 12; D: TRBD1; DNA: TGTGCCAGCACGGGACAGCTAAATGAGCAGTTCTTC; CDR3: CASTGQLNEQFF
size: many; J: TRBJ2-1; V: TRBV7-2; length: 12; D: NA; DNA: TGTGCCAGCAGCTTAGTTTACGCTGAGCAGTTCTTC; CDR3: CASSLVYAEQFF
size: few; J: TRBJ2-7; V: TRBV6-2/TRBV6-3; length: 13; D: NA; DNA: TGTGCCAGCAGTTACGCGCGAAGGGACGAGCAGTACTTC; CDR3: CASSYARRDEQYF
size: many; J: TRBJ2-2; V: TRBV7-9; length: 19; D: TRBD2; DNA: TGTGCCAGCAGCTTAGATGAGGGACTAGCGGCTTCGAACACCGGGGAGCTGTTTTTT; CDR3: CASSLDEGLAASNTGELFF
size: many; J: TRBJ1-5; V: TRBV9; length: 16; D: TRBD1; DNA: TGTGCCAGCAGCGAGGGGCTGACAGGGGGCAATCAGCCCCAGCATTTT; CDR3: CASSEGLTGGNQPQHF
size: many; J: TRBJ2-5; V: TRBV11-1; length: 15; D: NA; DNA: TGTGCCAGCAGCCCAGACTCCTGGATGGGGGAGACCCAGTACTTC; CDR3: CASSPDSWMGETQYF
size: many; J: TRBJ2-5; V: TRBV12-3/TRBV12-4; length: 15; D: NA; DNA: TGTGCCAGCAGCCGGACTGGGGGGTTTCAAGAGACCCAGTACTTC; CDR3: CASSRTGGFQETQYF
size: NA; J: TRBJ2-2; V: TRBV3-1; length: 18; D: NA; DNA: TGTGCCAGCAGCTTAAAATCACCGGCGGGGGCGAACACCGGGGAGCTGCTTTTT; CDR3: CASSLKSPAGANTGELLF
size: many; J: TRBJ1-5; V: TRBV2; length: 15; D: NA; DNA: TGTGCCAGCACTGGGGACAAACAACGGGCCGAGGCCCAGCATTTT; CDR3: CASTGDKQRAEAQHF
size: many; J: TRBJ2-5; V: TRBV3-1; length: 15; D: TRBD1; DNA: TGTGCCAGCAGCCAGACGACAGGGGCTCGGGAGACCCAGTACTTC; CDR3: CASSQTTGARETQYF
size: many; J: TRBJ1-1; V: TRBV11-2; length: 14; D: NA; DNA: TGTGCCAGCAGCTTGAGGGGAGCTGGCACTGAAGCTTTCTTT; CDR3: CASSLRGAGTEAFF
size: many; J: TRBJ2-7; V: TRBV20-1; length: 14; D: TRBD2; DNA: TGCAGTGCTAGAGTTTCGGGGGGGCCGGTCGAGCAGTACTTC; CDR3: CSARVSGGPVEQYF
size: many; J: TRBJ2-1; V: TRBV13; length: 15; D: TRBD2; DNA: TGTGCCAGCAGCCGGGGACTAGCGGGAGCCAATGAGCAGTTCTTC; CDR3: CASSRGLAGANEQFF
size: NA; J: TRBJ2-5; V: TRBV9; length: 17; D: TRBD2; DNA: TGTGCCAGCAGCGTGTCCGGGACTAGCGGGGGGGTCCAGACCCAGTACTTC; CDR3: CASSVSGTSGGVQTQYF